This T cell receptor (beta chain) is from a study of CD8 T cells in Susac syndrome. RNA totalling about 0.5 to 1 ug underwent reverse transcription with random hexamers. The immunoSEQ assay covered 54 Vbeta and 13 Jbeta segments for CDR3. Each CDR3 protein gets one entry after TCRdb re-called the immunoSEQ multiplex PCR reads with MiXCR. The sample has 110,000 to 150,000 distinct CDR3 sequences, approximately 94% seen once. V shed 0 bases, J shed 5 bases, and the junction held 5 bases outside the gene matches. The CDR3 totals 15 residues. Germline CDR1 is SGHRS and CDR2 is YFSETQ. The sequencing input was CD4+ T cells from PBMCs. The V gene is TRBV5-1, the J gene TRBJ2-1; 7 bases fit TRBD2. This receptor was taken from a human donor with Susac syndrome. The CDR3 region is CASSLVTSANNEQFF. For the CDR3, the DNA is TGCGCCAGCAGCTTGGTAACTAGCGCTAACAATGAGCAGTTCTTC.